The 16 T cell receptor beta chains listed next were all sequenced from one sample in a study of PD-1 blockade in classical Hodgkin lymphoma. TCRdb's copy holds only in-frame clones and misses some; the assay was immunoSEQ multiplex PCR. The sample has roughly 1,200 clones, approximately 84% seen once; the top ten hold over 55%. With no exception, relapse followed autologous stem cell transplantation in all patients, and brentuximab vedotin exposure varied. This specimen consisted of peripheral blood mononuclear cells (PBMCs), obtained at baseline. Receptor source: a human donor with classical Hodgkin lymphoma.

The chain couples TRBV7-9 to TRBJ2-3, with D uncertain. CDR3 length: 14 residues. With 5 bases removed from V and 3 bases from J, the gap between germline ends came to 12 bases. Germline CDR1 and CDR2: SEHNR and FQNEAQ (reference sequence). The CDR3 here is CASSERWATDTQYF. CDR3 coding DNA: TGTGCCAGCAGCGAACGGTGGGCGACAGATACGCAGTATTTT. The full variable domain, completed using reference TRBV7-9 and TRBJ2-3, is DTGVSQNPRHKITKRGQNVTFRCDPISEHNRLYWYRQTLGQGPEFLTYFQNEAQLEKSRLLSDRFSAERPKGSFSTLEIQRTEQGDSAMYLCASSERWATDTQYFGPGTRLTVL.

The genes are TRBV2 and TRBJ1-6; D possibly corresponds to TRBD1 (6 bases). CDR1 and CDR2 from the germline V gene are SNHLY and FYNNEI. CDR3 length equals 14 residues. The germline V and J ends were trimmed by 7 bases and 15 bases, with 22 bases remaining between them. CDR3: CASNRQASRPDLHF. CDR3 sequence (DNA): TGTGCCAGCAATCGACAGGCCAGCAGGCCAGACCTCCACTTT.

The genes are TRBV5-1 and TRBJ1-5; D call uncertain. Germline CDR1 SGHRS, CDR2 YFSETQ. V was clipped by 4 bases and J by 5 bases, with 13 bases between them. The CDR3 is 14 amino acids. The CDR3 DNA sequence: TGCGCCAGCAGCCCAACCCCAGGAGATCAGCCCCAGCATTTT. Translation: CASSPTPGDQPQHF.

V and J are TRBV4-1 and TRBJ1-1, with 12 bases aligning to TRBD1. The CDR3 loop spans 15 amino acids. The trim removed 4 bases at V and 11 bases at J, leaving 11 bases unmatched. In germline, CDR1 is MGHRA, CDR2 YSYEKL. CDR3: CASSPLHPGQGAAFF. DNA for the CDR3: TGCGCCAGCAGCCCACTTCATCCGGGACAGGGGGCGGCTTTCTTT.

This rearrangement joins TRBV27 to TRBJ1-1, with D perhaps matching TRBD1 (5 bases). Trimming stripped 3 bases from V and 7 bases from J, with 6 bases between. Germline loops: CDR1 MNHEY, CDR2 SMNVEV (reference sequence). The CDR3 is made up of 11 amino acids. The CDR3 spells CASSFGGEAFF. The CDR3 coding sequence is TGTGCCAGCAGTTTCGGGGGTGAAGCTTTCTTT.

The chain joins TRBV29-1 to TRBJ2-6; TRBD2 is a possible D gene (5 bases). With 0 bases removed from V and 0 bases from J, the gap between germline ends came to 18 bases. In germline, CDR1 is SQVTM, CDR2 ANQGSEA. The CDR3 is 19 residues long. This chain's CDR3 is CSVEDQVPGITSGANVLTF. The CDR3 DNA reads TGCAGCGTTGAAGATCAAGTACCCGGGATTACCTCTGGGGCCAACGTCCTGACTTTC.

The chain couples TRBV5-4 to TRBJ1-6, with D hard to call. The ends were cut back, 3 bases at V and 0 bases at J, with 10 bases in the middle. This CDR3 spans 16 amino acids. The germline V gene has CDR1 SGHNT and CDR2 YYREEE (reference sequence). CDR3 sequence reads: CASSSAEGSYNSPLHF. Here the CDR3 DNA reads TGTGCCAGCAGCTCAGCGGAGGGCTCCTATAATTCACCCCTCCACTTT.

This chain connects TRBV12-5 to TRBJ1-1, with D possibly TRBD1 on 5 matching bases. CDR1 LGHNT and CDR2 FRNRAP come from the germline V gene. The germline V and J ends were trimmed by 1 base and 9 bases, with 9 bases remaining between them. The CDR3 contains 12 residues. CDR3 DNA: TGTGCTAGTGGTTTGGGCCAGGGTCAAGCTTTCTTT. Translating gives CASGLGQGQAFF.

The chain joins TRBV6-1 to TRBJ2-2, with TRBD1 as a possible D gene (5 bases). The CDR3 length is 14 residues. The germline V gene has CDR1 MNHNS and CDR2 SASEGT. V lost 6 bases, J lost 4 bases, and 12 bases lay in between. Here the CDR3 reads CASSYQGPTGELFF. DNA for the CDR3: TGTGCCAGCAGCTATCAGGGTCCCACCGGGGAGCTGTTTTTT.

The chain carries TRBV6-1 and TRBJ2-3, with 8 bases lining up with TRBD1. The ends lost 5 bases at V and 1 base at J; junction bases unmatched: 5. The CDR3 is made up of 15 amino acids. The V gene's germline CDR1 is MNHNS and CDR2 SASEGT. DNA of the CDR3: TGTGCCAGCAGTCCGGACAGGGCCCGCACAGATACGCAGTATTTT. Translating it yields CASSPDRARTDTQYF.

The chain combines TRBV6-1 with TRBJ2-1; D perhaps matches TRBD2 (5 bases). In germline, CDR1 is MNHNS, CDR2 SASEGT. This CDR3 has 15 amino acids. With 1 base removed from V and 1 base from J, the gap between germline ends came to 8 bases. CDR3 protein: CASSEVPGSYNEQFF. The CDR3 DNA sequence: TGTGCCAGCAGTGAAGTTCCGGGATCCTACAATGAGCAGTTCTTC.

This rearrangement joins TRBV5-1 to TRBJ2-2; TRBD2 matches at 12 bases. The J segment lost 1 base and the V segment lost 4 bases, leaving 2 bases of the junction unmatched. This CDR3 is built from 16 residues. CDR1 and CDR2 (germline): SGHRS, YFSETQ. The DNA of the CDR3 is TGCGCCAGCAGCGGGACTAGCGGGTTGAACACCGGGGAGCTGTTTTTT. Translated, it gives CASSGTSGLNTGELFF. The whole variable domain, filled in from reference TRBV5-1 and TRBJ2-2, reads KAGVTQTPRYLIKTRGQQVTLSCSPISGHRSVSWYQQTPGQGLQFLFEYFSETQRNKGNFPGRFSGRQFSNSRSEMNVSTLELGDSALYLCASSGTSGLNTGELFFGEGSRLTVL.

CDR3 nucleotides: TGTGCCAGCAGCTGGGAAAGGGGACAGGGGAACTATGGCTACACCTTC. Encoded protein: CASSWERGQGNYGYTF. V usage is TRBV5-4 and J usage is TRBJ1-2; TRBD1 matches 10 bases. Germline trimming cut 3 bases from V and 2 bases from J; bases unmatched to any gene: 7. Germline V gene sequence: CDR1 SGHNT, CDR2 YYREEE (reference sequence). The CDR3 is 16 residues long.

The chain combines TRBV9 with TRBJ1-6; D unresolved. The V gene lost 3 bases and the J gene lost 9 bases, with 10 bases spanning the gap. Per germline, CDR1 SGDLS and CDR2 YYNGEE. This CDR3 spans 13 amino acids. The CDR3 region is CASSAWSVSPLHF. As DNA, the CDR3 is TGTGCCAGCAGCGCCTGGTCAGTTTCACCCCTCCACTTT. Variable domain in full (rest from reference TRBV9 and TRBJ1-6): DSGVTQTPKHLITATGQRVTLRCSPRSGDLSVYWYQQSLDQGLQFLIQYYNGEERAKGNILERFSAQQFPDLHSELNLSSLELGDSALYFCASSAWSVSPLHFGNGTRLTVT.

The chain joins TRBV7-2 to TRBJ2-5; 9 bases line up with TRBD1. This CDR3 region has 15 residues. V lost 5 bases to trimming and J lost 5 bases; unmatched junction nucleotides: 9. CDR1 is SGHTA and CDR2 is FQGNSA in the germline V gene. CDR3 amino acids: CASSLTGTGKETQYF. CDR3 nucleotides: TGTGCCAGCAGCCTTACCGGGACAGGGAAGGAGACCCAGTACTTC.

In this sample, this clone turned up once. In nucleotides, the CDR3 is TGTGCCAGCAGCATGACTAGCGGTGGGTCTGGGGCCAACGTCCTGACTTTC. This sequence encodes CASSMTSGGSGANVLTF. The chain is built from TRBV7-8 and TRBJ2-6; 9 bases are shared with TRBD2. Germline V lookup: CDR1 SGHVS, CDR2 FQNEAQ. This CDR3 is built from 17 residues. Trimming took 5 bases from V and 1 from J; bases not matched to a gene: 6.